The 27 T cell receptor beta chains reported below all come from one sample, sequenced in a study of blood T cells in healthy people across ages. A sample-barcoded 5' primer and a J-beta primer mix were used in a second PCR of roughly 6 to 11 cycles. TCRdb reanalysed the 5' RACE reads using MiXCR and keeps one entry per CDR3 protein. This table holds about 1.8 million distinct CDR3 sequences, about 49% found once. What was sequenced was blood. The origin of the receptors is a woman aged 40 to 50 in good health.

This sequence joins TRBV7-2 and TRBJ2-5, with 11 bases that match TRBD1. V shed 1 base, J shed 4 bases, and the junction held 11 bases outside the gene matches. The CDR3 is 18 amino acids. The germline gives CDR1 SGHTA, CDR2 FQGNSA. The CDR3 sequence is CASSLEVGGQGVGETQYF. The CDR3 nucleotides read TGTGCCAGCAGCTTAGAAGTCGGGGGACAGGGGGTGGGAGAGACCCAGTACTTC.

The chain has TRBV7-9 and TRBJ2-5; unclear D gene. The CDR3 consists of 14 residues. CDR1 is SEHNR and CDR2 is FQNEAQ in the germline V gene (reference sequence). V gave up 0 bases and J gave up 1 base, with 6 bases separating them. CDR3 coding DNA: TGTGCCAGCAGCTTAGCGAAGGCCCAAGAGACCCAGTACTTC. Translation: CASSLAKAQETQYF.

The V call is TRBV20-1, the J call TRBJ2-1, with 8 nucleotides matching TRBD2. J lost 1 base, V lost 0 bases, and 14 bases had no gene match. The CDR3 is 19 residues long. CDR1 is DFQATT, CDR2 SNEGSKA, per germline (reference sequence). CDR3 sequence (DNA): TGCAGTGCTAGAGATATACGCGGGGGGCCCCAATCATCCTACAATGAGCAGTTCTTC. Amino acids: CSARDIRGGPQSSYNEQFF.

The CDR3 loop is CASSLGLVTEQFF. The DNA of the CDR3 is TGTGCCAGCAGCTTGGGACTAGTTACTGAGCAGTTCTTC. J is TRBJ2-1 and V is TRBV7-9, with 8 bases identical to TRBD2. J gave up 9 bases and V 3 bases, and 4 bases lay outside the gene matches. CDR1 and CDR2 from the germline V gene are SEHNR and FQNEAQ (reference sequence). The CDR3 runs 13 residues.

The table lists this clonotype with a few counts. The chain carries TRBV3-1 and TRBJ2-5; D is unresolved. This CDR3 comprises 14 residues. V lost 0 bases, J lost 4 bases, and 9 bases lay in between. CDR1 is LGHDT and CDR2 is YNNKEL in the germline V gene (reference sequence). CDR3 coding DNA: TGTGCCAGCAGCCAAGAGACGCCAGTAGAGACCCAGTACTTC. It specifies CASSQETPVETQYF.

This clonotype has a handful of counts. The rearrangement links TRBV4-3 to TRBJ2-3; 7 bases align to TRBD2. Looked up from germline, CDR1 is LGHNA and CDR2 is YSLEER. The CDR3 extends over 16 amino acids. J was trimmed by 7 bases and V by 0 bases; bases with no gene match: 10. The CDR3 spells CASSQDRGGLFYTQYF. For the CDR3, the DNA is TGCGCCAGCAGCCAAGATCGCGGGGGATTGTTTTATACGCAGTATTTT.

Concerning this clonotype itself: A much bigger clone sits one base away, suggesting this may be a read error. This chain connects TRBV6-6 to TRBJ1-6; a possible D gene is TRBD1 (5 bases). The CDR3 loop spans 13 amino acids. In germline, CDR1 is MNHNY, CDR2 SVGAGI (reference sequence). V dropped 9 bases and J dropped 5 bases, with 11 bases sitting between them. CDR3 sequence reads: CASSGADNSPLHF. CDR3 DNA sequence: TGTGCCAGTTCCGGGGCAGATAATTCACCCCTCCACTTT.

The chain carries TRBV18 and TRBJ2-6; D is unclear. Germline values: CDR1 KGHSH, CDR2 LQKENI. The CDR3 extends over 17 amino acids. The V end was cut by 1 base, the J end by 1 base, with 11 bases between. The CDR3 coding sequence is TGTGCCAGCTCACCACTTCTATCGCAGTCTGGGGCCAACGTCCTGACTTTC. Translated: CASSPLLSQSGANVLTF.

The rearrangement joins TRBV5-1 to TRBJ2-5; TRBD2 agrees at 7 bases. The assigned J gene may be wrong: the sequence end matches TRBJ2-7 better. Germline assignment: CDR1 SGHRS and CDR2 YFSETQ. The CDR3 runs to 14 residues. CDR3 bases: TGCGCCAGCAGCCCCTTCGGGGGGAACTACGAGCAGTACTTC. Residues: CASSPFGGNYEQYF.

The CDR3 region has the DNA TGTGCCAGCAGTGAAAGGGATTGGTTGACCTACGAGCAGTACTTC. Translated: CASSERDWLTYEQYF. The rearrangement joins TRBV6-1 to TRBJ2-7; D ambiguous. The CDR3 sequence is 15 residues long. CDR1 and CDR2 from the germline V gene are MNHNS and SASEGT. V lost 2 bases, J lost 2 bases, and 13 bases lay in between.

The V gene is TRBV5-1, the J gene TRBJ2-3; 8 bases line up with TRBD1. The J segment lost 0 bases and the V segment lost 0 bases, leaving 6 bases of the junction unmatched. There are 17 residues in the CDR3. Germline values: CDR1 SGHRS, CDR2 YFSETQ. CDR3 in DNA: TGCGCCAGCAGCTTGGGAGGGACAGGAGTTAGCACAGATACGCAGTATTTT. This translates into CASSLGGTGVSTDTQYF.

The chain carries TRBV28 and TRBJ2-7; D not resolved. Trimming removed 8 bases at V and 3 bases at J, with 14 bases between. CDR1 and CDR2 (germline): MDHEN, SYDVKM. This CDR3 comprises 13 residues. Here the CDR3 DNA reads TGTGCCAGCGGTGGGTTTAATGGCTACGAGCAGTACTTC. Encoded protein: CASGGFNGYEQYF. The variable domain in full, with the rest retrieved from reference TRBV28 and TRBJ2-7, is DVKVTQSSRYLVKRTGEKVFLECVQDMDHENMFWYRQDPGLGLRLIYFSYDVKMKEKGDIPEGYSVSREKKERFSLILESASTNQTSMYLCASGGFNGYEQYFGPGTRLTVT.

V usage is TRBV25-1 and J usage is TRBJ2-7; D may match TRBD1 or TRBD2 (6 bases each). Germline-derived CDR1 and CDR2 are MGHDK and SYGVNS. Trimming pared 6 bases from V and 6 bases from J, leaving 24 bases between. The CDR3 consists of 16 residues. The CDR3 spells CASRGDFGEGGSEQYF. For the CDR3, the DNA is TGTGCCAGCAGGGGGGACTTCGGAGAGGGGGGTTCCGAGCAGTACTTC.

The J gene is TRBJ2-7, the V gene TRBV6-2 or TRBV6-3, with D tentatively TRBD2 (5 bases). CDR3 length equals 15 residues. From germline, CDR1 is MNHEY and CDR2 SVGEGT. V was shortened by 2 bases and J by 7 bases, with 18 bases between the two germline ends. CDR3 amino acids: CASSYGGFPPGEQYF. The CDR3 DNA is TGTGCCAGCAGTTACGGAGGTTTTCCCCCGGGGGAGCAGTACTTC.

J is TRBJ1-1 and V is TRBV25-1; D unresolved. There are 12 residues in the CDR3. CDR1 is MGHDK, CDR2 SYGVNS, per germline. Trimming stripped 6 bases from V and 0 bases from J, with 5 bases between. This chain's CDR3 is CASRGMNTEAFF. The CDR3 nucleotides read TGTGCCAGCAGGGGTATGAACACTGAAGCTTTCTTT.

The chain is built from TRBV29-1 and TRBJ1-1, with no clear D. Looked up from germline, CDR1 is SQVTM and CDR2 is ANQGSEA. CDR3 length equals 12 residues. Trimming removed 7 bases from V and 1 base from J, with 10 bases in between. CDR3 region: CSADLGNTEAFF. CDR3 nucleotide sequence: TGCAGCGCGGACCTAGGGAACACTGAAGCTTTCTTT.

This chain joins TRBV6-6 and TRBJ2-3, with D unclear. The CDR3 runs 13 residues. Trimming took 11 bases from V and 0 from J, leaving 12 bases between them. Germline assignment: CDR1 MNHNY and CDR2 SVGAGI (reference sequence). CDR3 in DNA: TGTGCCGCCAGCTTTCCTAGCACAGATACGCAGTATTTT. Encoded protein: CAASFPSTDTQYF.

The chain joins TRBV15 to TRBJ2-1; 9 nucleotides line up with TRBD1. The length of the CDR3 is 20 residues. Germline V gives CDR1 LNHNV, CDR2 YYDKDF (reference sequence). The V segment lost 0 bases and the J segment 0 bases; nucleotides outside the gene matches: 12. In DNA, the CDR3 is TGTGCCACCAGCAGAGATCGCCCCTGGACAGGGGCCAGCTCCTACAATGAGCAGTTCTTC. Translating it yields CATSRDRPWTGASSYNEQFF. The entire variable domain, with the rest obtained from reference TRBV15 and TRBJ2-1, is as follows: DAMVIQNPRYQVTQFGKPVTLSCSQTLNHNVMYWYQQKSSQAPKLLFHYYDKDFNNEADTPDNFQSRRPNTSFCFLDIRSPGLGDTAMYLCATSRDRPWTGASSYNEQFFGPGTRLTVL.

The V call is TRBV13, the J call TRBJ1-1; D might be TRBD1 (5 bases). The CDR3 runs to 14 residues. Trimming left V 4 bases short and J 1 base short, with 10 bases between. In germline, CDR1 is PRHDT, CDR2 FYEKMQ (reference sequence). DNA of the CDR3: TGTGCCAGCAGCTCCGGACACACGAACACTGAAGCTTTCTTT. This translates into CASSSGHTNTEAFF.

The CDR3 sequence: CASSPVGTEIYEQYF. CDR3 coding DNA: TGTGCCAGCAGCCCCGTGGGGACAGAGATATACGAGCAGTACTTC. The gene calls are TRBV28 and TRBJ2-7, with 7 bases matching TRBD1. Germline loops: CDR1 MDHEN, CDR2 SYDVKM. J lost 4 bases, V lost 6 bases, and 12 bases had no gene match. The CDR3 extends over 15 amino acids.

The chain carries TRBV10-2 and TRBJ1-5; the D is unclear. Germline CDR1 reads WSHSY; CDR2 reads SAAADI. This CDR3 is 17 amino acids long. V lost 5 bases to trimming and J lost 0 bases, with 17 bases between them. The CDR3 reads CASSREFQAPSNQPQHF. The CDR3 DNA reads TGCGCCAGCAGTCGTGAGTTCCAGGCTCCTAGCAATCAGCCCCAGCATTTT.

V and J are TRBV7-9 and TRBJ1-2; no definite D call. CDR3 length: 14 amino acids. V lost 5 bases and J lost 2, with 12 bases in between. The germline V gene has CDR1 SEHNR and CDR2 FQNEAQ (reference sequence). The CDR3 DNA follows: TGTGCCAGCAGCGTTGCACGAGGGAACTATGGCTACACCTTC. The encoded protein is CASSVARGNYGYTF.

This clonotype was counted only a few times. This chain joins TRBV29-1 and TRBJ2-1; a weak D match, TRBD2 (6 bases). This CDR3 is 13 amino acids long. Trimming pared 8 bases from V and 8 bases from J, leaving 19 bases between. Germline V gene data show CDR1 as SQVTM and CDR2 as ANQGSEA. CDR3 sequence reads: CSSSEGLGDEQFF. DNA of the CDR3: TGCAGCTCCTCGGAGGGGCTAGGGGATGAGCAGTTCTTC.

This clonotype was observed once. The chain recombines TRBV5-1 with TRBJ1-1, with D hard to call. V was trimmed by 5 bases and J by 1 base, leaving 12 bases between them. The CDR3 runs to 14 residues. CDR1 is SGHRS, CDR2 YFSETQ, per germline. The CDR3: CASSLLQANTEAFF. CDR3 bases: TGCGCCAGCAGTCTCCTCCAGGCGAACACTGAAGCTTTCTTT.

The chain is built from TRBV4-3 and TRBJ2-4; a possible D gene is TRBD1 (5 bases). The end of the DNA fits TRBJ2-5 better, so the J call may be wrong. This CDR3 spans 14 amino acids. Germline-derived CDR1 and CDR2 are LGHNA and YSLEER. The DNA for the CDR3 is TGCGCCAGCAGCCAAGAGTCTCCAGGGCAGACCCAGTACTTC. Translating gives CASSQESPGQTQYF.

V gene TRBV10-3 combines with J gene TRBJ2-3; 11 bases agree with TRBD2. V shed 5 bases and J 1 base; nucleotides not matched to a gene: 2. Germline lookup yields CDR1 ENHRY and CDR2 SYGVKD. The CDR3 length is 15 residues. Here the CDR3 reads CAISQLAGGTDTQYF. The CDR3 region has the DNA TGTGCCATCAGTCAACTAGCGGGGGGCACAGATACGCAGTATTTT.

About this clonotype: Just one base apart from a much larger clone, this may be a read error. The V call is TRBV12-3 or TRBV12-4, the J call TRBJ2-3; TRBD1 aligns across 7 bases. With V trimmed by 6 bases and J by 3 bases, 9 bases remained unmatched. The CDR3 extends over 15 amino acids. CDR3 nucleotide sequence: TGTGCCAGCAGGAACACAGGGGTAGGGACAGATACGCAGTATTTT. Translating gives CASRNTGVGTDTQYF.